The next 26 T cell receptor beta chains were all read from a single sample in a study of blood T cell repertoires in COVID-19. Clones were read by immunoSEQ multiplex PCR, and TCRdb kept only the in-frame ones, dropping some. This table has over 300,000 clones, roughly 85% appearing once. Sequencing used peripheral blood. These receptors all stem from a human donor in a cohort sampled during active COVID-19.

This clone was recorded once. The V call is TRBV18, the J call TRBJ2-1, with D possibly TRBD1 on 5 matching bases. CDR3 length equals 14 residues. The germline V gene encodes CDR1 KGHSH and CDR2 LQKENI. V was trimmed by 5 bases and J by 4 bases, leaving 12 bases between them. The CDR3 loop reads CASSGADAYNEQFF. The CDR3 nucleotides are TGTGCCAGCTCAGGGGCAGACGCATACAATGAGCAGTTCTTC. The whole variable domain, filled in from reference TRBV18 and TRBJ2-1, reads NAGVMQNPRHLVRRRGQEARLRCSPMKGHSHVYWYRQLPEEGLKFMVYLQKENIIDESGMPKERFSAEFPKEGPSILRIQQVVRGDSAAYFCASSGADAYNEQFFGPGTRLTVL.

The chain has TRBV5-4 and TRBJ2-7; D uncertain. From germline, CDR1 is SGHNT and CDR2 YYREEE (reference sequence). The CDR3 sequence is 12 residues long. The ends were cut back, 0 bases at V and 6 bases at J, with 7 bases in the middle. The CDR3 DNA follows: TGTGCCAGCAGCTTGGTCCTAGGCGAGCAGTACTTC. Translating gives CASSLVLGEQYF.

The rearrangement joins TRBV18 to TRBJ2-7; tentatively, D is TRBD1 (6 bases). Germline V gene sequence: CDR1 KGHSH, CDR2 LQKENI. Trimming pared 6 bases from V and 3 bases from J, leaving 24 bases between. The CDR3 spans 17 residues. The CDR3 nucleotides are TGTGCCAGCTCCCAAGGGGGTTGGAGTACAGCCTTCTACGAGCAGTACTTC. It specifies CASSQGGWSTAFYEQYF.

The V call is TRBV5-5, the J call TRBJ2-4, with 7 bases identical to TRBD2. CDR1 and CDR2 from the germline V gene are SGHKS and YYEKEE (reference sequence). The CDR3 runs to 17 residues. J was trimmed by 7 bases and V by 0 bases; bases with no gene match: 13. CDR3 sequence: CASSLVSGAVNGNIQYF. DNA for the CDR3: TGTGCCAGCAGCTTGGTGAGCGGGGCCGTCAATGGGAACATTCAGTACTTC.

The V call is TRBV3-1 (or the pseudogene TRBV3-2), the J call TRBJ1-6, with D perhaps TRBD1 (6 bases). Trimming took 4 bases from V and 3 from J, leaving 10 bases between them. CDR1 is LGHDT, CDR2 YNNKEL, per germline (reference sequence). The CDR3 covers 15 residues. CDR3 residues: CASSPTQGYNSPLHF. Here the CDR3 DNA reads TGTGCCAGCAGCCCCACACAGGGCTATAATTCACCCCTCCACTTT.

The V gene is TRBV14, the J gene TRBJ1-5, with D uncertain. The V gene's germline CDR1 is SGHDN and CDR2 FVKESK. The CDR3 totals 12 residues. Trimming cost V 4 bases and J 6 bases, with 7 bases left between them. The CDR3 sequence: CASSRRGQPQHF. CDR3 coding DNA: TGTGCCAGCAGCCGGCGGGGTCAGCCCCAGCATTTT.

The gene calls are TRBV3-1 (or the pseudogene TRBV3-2) and TRBJ1-1, with 7 bases that match TRBD1. The CDR3 is 13 amino acids. Germline V lookup: CDR1 LGHDT, CDR2 YNNKEL (reference sequence). Germline trimming cut 0 bases from V and 10 bases from J; bases unmatched to any gene: 5. CDR3 sequence reads: CASSQDSRTGAFF. In DNA form, the CDR3 reads TGTGCCAGCAGCCAAGATAGTAGGACAGGAGCTTTCTTT.

The CDR3 bases are TGTGCCAGCAGCCCCGTTGGGGGGGGACCTGGAAACACCATATATTTT. Amino acid sequence: CASSPVGGGPGNTIYF. The chain has TRBV2 and TRBJ1-3; weak D call: TRBD1 (5 bases). The CDR3 loop spans 16 amino acids. Trimming left V 6 bases short and J 2 bases short, with 17 bases between. The germline CDR1 and CDR2 sequences are SNHLY and FYNNEI.

J is TRBJ2-3 and V is TRBV24-1; TRBD2 agrees at 10 bases. Unmatched junction bases numbered 6, after V lost 3 bases and J lost 10 bases. CDR1 is KGHDR and CDR2 is SFDVKD in the germline V gene. The CDR3 loop spans 14 amino acids. CDR3: CATSDPLAGVPQYF. The CDR3 nucleotides are TGTGCCACCAGTGATCCTCTAGCGGGGGTGCCGCAGTATTTT.

The chain recombines TRBV5-4 with TRBJ1-5, with 8 bases fitting TRBD1. The V gene end was trimmed by 0 bases and the J gene end by 4 bases; junction bases not matched to a gene: 6. Germline values: CDR1 SGHNT, CDR2 YYREEE (reference sequence). The CDR3 is 16 amino acids. CDR3 bases: TGTGCCAGCAGCTTGGACGGACAGGGAGTTAATCAGCCCCAGCATTTT. Translating gives CASSLDGQGVNQPQHF. Supplemented by reference TRBV5-4 and TRBJ1-5, the full variable domain reads ETGVTQSPTHLIKTRGQQVTLRCSSQSGHNTVSWYQQALGQGPQFIFQYYREEENGRGNFPPRFSGLQFPNYSSELNVNALELDDSALYLCASSLDGQGVNQPQHFGDGTRLSIL.

This clone appeared a few times. The V and J genes are TRBV7-9 and TRBJ1-6; D not resolved. The CDR3 loop spans 14 amino acids. The germline V and J ends were trimmed by 3 bases and 10 bases, with 13 bases remaining between them. Germline loops: CDR1 SEHNR, CDR2 FQNEAQ (reference sequence). The CDR3 region is CASSLRERDSPLHF. In DNA form, the CDR3 reads TGTGCCAGCAGCTTGAGGGAGCGTGACTCACCCCTCCACTTT.

This sequence joins TRBV25-1 and TRBJ2-7; D is possibly TRBD2 (6 bases). The germline V and J ends were trimmed by 3 bases and 4 bases, with 13 bases remaining between them. Per germline, CDR1 MGHDK and CDR2 SYGVNS. This CDR3 contains 14 residues. CDR3 DNA: TGTGCCAGCAGTGAGGAGGGGACCCCTTACGAGCAGTACTTC. This gives the protein CASSEEGTPYEQYF.

This clone was detected once. The chain is built from TRBV29-1 and TRBJ2-7; 10 bases line up with TRBD1. V shed 3 bases, J shed 0 bases, and the junction held 5 bases outside the gene matches. There are 15 residues in the CDR3. Germline assignment: CDR1 SQVTM and CDR2 ANQGSEA. The DNA of the CDR3 is TGCAGCGTTGAGGGAAGGGACAGGGGCTCCTACGAGCAGTACTTC. Encoded protein: CSVEGRDRGSYEQYF.

This chain joins TRBV29-1 and TRBJ1-6; 7 positions agree with TRBD1. V lost 6 bases and J lost 14; bases outside the gene matches: 10. The CDR3 contains 12 residues. Germline values: CDR1 SQVTM, CDR2 ANQGSEA. The CDR3 is CSVPQTGKALHF. CDR3 coding DNA: TGCAGCGTCCCACAGACAGGGAAGGCCCTCCACTTT. Full variable domain (missing parts from reference TRBV29-1 and TRBJ1-6): SAVISQKPSRDICQRGTSLTIQCQVDSQVTMMFWYRQQPGQSLTLIATANQGSEATYESGFVIDKFPISRPNLTFSTLTVSNMSPEDSSIYLCSVPQTGKALHFGNGTRLTVT.

The V call is TRBV7-3, the J call TRBJ2-1, with 9 bases fitting TRBD2. Germline CDR1 reads SGHTA; CDR2 reads FQGTGA. Trimming took 3 bases from V and 0 from J; bases not matched to a gene: 6. CDR3 length equals 17 residues. The CDR3 protein is CASSFLAGVSSYNEQFF. DNA of the CDR3: TGTGCCAGCAGCTTCTTAGCGGGGGTCAGCTCCTACAATGAGCAGTTCTTC.

V gene TRBV2 combines with J gene TRBJ2-3, with TRBD1 matching over 8 bases. Trimming removed 4 bases from V and 5 bases from J; junction bases left unmatched: 8. The V gene's germline CDR1 is SNHLY and CDR2 FYNNEI. The CDR3 sequence is 15 residues long. The DNA of the CDR3 is TGTGCCAGCAGTGTTGACAGGGGTAGGAAAGATACGCAGTATTTT. It translates to CASSVDRGRKDTQYF.

The J gene is TRBJ1-2, the V gene TRBV7-8, with D perhaps matching TRBD1 (5 bases). V lost 4 bases and J lost 7, with 16 bases in between. Germline values: CDR1 SGHVS, CDR2 FQNEAQ. CDR3 length equals 14 residues. Here the CDR3 DNA reads TGTGCCAGCAGCTCTGTTAGGGGACTGAGTGGCTACACCTTC. Translation gives CASSSVRGLSGYTF.

The V and J genes are TRBV7-9 and TRBJ1-2; 8 bases are shared with TRBD1. J lost 4 bases, V lost 4 bases, and 14 bases had no gene match. Germline V gene data show CDR1 as SEHNR and CDR2 as FQNEAQ (reference sequence). The CDR3 has 17 amino acids. The CDR3 region is CASSSRLPRGLSYGYTF. DNA for the CDR3: TGTGCCAGCAGCTCCCGACTTCCCAGGGGGCTTAGCTATGGCTACACCTTC. Using reference TRBV7-9 and TRBJ1-2 for the parts outside the CDR3, the full variable domain is DTGVSQNPRHKITKRGQNVTFRCDPISEHNRLYWYRQTLGQGPEFLTYFQNEAQLEKSRLLSDRFSAERPKGSFSTLEIQRTEQGDSAMYLCASSSRLPRGLSYGYTFGSGTRLTVV.

The rearrangement joins TRBV2 to TRBJ1-3; no reliable D call. Trimming pared 8 bases from V and 4 bases from J, leaving 21 bases between. Looked up from germline, CDR1 is SNHLY and CDR2 is FYNNEI. This CDR3 is 16 amino acids long. CDR3 coding DNA: TGTGCCAGCTCCCCGGACTTCAGTTTGGGGGGAAACACCATATATTTT. Translated, it gives CASSPDFSLGGNTIYF.

The chain combines TRBV10-1 with TRBJ2-2; 13 bases fit TRBD2. Losses at the gene ends were 8 bases for V and 6 bases for J; bases not matched to a gene: 3. Germline loops: CDR1 WNHNN, CDR2 SYGVQD (reference sequence). The CDR3 sequence is 14 residues long. DNA for the CDR3: TGCGCCAGCCGGACTAGCGGGGGATCCGGGGAGCTGTTTTTT. Protein product: CASRTSGGSGELFF.

V usage is TRBV2 and J usage is TRBJ1-6; 8 bases agree with TRBD1. The ends lost 11 bases at V and 0 bases at J; junction bases unmatched: 6. CDR1 is SNHLY, CDR2 FYNNEI, per germline. This CDR3 contains 15 residues. This chain's CDR3 is CAGGQGTSYNSPLHF. The CDR3 nucleotides read TGTGCCGGCGGACAGGGCACCTCCTATAATTCACCCCTCCACTTT.

The V and J genes are TRBV6-5 and TRBJ1-2, with 10 bases that match TRBD1. The CDR3 has 13 amino acids. V shed 10 bases, J shed 3 bases, and the junction held 5 bases outside the gene matches. Germline CDR1 and CDR2: MNHEY and SVGAGI. This CDR3 reads CATATGGDYGYTF. The CDR3 DNA reads TGTGCCACCGCGACAGGGGGCGACTATGGCTACACCTTC.

J is TRBJ1-2 and V is TRBV9; perhaps TRBD1 as D (6 bases). Germline V gene data show CDR1 as SGDLS and CDR2 as YYNGEE. The V gene lost 1 base and the J gene lost 10 bases, with 17 bases spanning the gap. The CDR3 runs to 14 residues. CDR3 in DNA: TGTGCCAGCAGCGTAATCCAGGGGAGGGGGTACTACACCTTC. Translation: CASSVIQGRGYYTF.

This chain links TRBV21-1 with TRBJ2-4; the table's D gene call, TRBD1, was not cross checked with the DNA. TRBV21-1 is noted as a pseudogene. CDR3 size: 16 residues. CDR3 residues: CASSKAHQGAKNIQYF. CDR3 nucleotides: TGTGCCAGCAGCAAAGCGCATCAGGGGGCCAAAAACATTCAGTACTTC.

This clone was detected only once. V gene TRBV18 combines with J gene TRBJ1-5, with a possible D match to TRBD1 (6 bases). Germline CDR1 reads KGHSH; CDR2 reads LQKENI. Trimming shortened V by 2 bases and J by 0 bases, and 14 bases separated the two germline ends. The CDR3 is made up of 17 amino acids. In DNA form, the CDR3 reads TGTGCCAGCTCACCAAGGATGACAGGTAATAGCAATCAGCCCCAGCATTTT. Protein: CASSPRMTGNSNQPQHF.

This chain connects TRBV29-1 to TRBJ2-3; TRBD2 might be the D (6 bases). The V gene lost 6 bases and the J gene lost 2 bases, with 15 bases spanning the gap. Germline loops: CDR1 SQVTM, CDR2 ANQGSEA. The CDR3 contains 14 residues. Here the CDR3 reads CSVATSLHTDTQYF. The CDR3 DNA reads TGCAGCGTGGCCACTAGCTTGCACACAGATACGCAGTATTTT.